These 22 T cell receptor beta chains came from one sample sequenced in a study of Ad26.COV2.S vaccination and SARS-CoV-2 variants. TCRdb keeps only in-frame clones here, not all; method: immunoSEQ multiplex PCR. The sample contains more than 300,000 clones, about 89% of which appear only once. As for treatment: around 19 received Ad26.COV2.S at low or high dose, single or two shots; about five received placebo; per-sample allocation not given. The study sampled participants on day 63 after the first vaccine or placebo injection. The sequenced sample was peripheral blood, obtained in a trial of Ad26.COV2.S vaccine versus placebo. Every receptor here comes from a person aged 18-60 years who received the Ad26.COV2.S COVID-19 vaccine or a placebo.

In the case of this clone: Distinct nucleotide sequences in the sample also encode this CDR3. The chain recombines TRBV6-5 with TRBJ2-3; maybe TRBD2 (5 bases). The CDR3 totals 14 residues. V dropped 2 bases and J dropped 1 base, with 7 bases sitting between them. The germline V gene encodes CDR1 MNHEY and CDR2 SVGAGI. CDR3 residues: CASSYAGGTDTQYF. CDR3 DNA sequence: TGTGCCAGCAGTTACGCGGGTGGCACAGATACGCAGTATTTT.

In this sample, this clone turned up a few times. Here the CDR3 DNA reads TGTGCCAGCAGCCCGGGGGTTAACTCTGGAAACACCATATATTTT. Amino acids: CASSPGVNSGNTIYF. This chain connects TRBV5-4 to TRBJ1-3; maybe TRBD1 (5 bases). This CDR3 region has 15 residues. The germline V gene encodes CDR1 SGHNT and CDR2 YYREEE (reference sequence). The V end was cut by 4 bases, the J end by 0 bases, with 11 bases between.

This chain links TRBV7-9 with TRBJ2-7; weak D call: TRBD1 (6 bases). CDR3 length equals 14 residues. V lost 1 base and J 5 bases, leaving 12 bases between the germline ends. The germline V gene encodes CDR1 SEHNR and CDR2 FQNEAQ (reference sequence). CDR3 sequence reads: CASSLGEGGHEQYF. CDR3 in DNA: TGTGCCAGCAGCTTAGGTGAAGGGGGTCACGAGCAGTACTTC.

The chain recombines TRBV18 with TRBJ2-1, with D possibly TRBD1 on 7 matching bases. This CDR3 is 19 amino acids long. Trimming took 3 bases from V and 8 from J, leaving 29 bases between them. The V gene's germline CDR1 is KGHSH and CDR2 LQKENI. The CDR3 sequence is CASSPGPPQGPDYSDEQFF. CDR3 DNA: TGTGCCAGCTCACCGGGGCCCCCACAGGGGCCGGACTACTCCGATGAGCAGTTCTTC.

The CDR3 loop is CASSLGQRTYEQYF. DNA of the CDR3: TGCGCCAGCAGCCTCGGACAGAGGACCTACGAGCAGTACTTC. The chain has TRBV5-1 and TRBJ2-7, with a weak D call TRBD1 (6 bases). V was clipped by 4 bases and J by 2 bases, with 13 bases between them. The CDR3 consists of 14 residues. CDR1 is SGHRS, CDR2 YFSETQ, per germline.

In DNA form, the CDR3 reads TGTGCCAGCTCACCACGAACGACGGAGACCCAGTACTTC. Its translation: CASSPRTTETQYF. The rearrangement uses TRBV18 and TRBJ2-5; D is unresolved. The CDR3 length is 13 residues. CDR1 is KGHSH, CDR2 LQKENI, per germline. V was cut by 1 base and J by 5 bases, with 8 bases left in between.

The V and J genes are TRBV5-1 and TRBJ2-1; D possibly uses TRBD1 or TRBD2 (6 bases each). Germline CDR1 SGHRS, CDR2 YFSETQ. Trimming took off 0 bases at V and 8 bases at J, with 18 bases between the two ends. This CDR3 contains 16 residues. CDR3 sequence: CASSLVRAGERDEQFF. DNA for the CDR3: TGCGCCAGCAGCTTGGTCCGGGCAGGGGAGCGGGATGAGCAGTTCTTC.

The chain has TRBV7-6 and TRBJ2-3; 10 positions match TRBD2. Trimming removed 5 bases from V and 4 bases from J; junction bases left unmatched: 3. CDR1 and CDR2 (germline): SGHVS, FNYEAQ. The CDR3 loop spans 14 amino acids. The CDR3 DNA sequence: TGTGCCAGCAGCCGGGGGACTAGCGCAGATACGCAGTATTTT. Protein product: CASSRGTSADTQYF.

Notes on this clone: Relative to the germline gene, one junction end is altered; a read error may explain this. The CDR3 reads CVSSEGGLGAFF. CDR3 sequence (DNA): TGTGTCAGCAGTGAAGGAGGGCTGGGGGCTTTCTTT. The chain combines TRBV2 with TRBJ1-1; D remains unclear. CDR1 SNHLY and CDR2 FYNNEI come from the germline V gene. The CDR3 has 12 residues.

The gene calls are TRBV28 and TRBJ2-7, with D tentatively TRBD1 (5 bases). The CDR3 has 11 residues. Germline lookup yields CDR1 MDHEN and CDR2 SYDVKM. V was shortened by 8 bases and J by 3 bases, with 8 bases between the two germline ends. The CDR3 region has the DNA TGTGCCAGCGCAGGGAACTACGAGCAGTACTTC. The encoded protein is CASAGNYEQYF.

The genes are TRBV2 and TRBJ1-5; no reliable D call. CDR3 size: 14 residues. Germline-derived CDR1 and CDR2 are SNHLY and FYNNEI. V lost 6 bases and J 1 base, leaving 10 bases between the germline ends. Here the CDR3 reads CASRGSGSNQPQHF. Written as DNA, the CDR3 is TGTGCCAGCAGAGGGTCTGGGAGCAATCAGCCCCAGCATTTT.

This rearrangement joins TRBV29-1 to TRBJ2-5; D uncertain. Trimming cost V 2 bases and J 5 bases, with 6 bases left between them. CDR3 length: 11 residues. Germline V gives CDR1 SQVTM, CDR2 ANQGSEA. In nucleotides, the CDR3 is TGCAGCGTTGAAACCGGGGAGACCCAGTACTTC. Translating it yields CSVETGETQYF.

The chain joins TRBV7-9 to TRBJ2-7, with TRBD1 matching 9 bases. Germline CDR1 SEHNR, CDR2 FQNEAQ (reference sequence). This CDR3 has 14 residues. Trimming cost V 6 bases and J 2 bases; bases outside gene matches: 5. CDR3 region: CASSTGTGTYEQYF. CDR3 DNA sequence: TGTGCCAGCAGTACCGGGACAGGGACCTACGAGCAGTACTTC.

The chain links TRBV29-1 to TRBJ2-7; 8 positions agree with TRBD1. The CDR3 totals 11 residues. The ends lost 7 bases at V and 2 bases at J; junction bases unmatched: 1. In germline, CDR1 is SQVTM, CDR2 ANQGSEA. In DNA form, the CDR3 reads TGCAGCGGACAGGGGACCTACGAGCAGTACTTC. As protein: CSGQGTYEQYF.

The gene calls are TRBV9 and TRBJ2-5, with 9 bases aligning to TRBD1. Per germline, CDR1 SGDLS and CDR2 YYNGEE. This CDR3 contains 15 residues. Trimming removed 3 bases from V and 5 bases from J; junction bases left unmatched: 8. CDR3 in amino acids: CASSASGQGRETQYF. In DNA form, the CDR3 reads TGTGCCAGCAGCGCCAGCGGACAGGGGCGCGAGACCCAGTACTTC.

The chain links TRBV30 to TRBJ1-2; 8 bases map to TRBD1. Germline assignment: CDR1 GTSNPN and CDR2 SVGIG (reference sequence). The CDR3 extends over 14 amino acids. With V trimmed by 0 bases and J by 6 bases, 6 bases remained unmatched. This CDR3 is CAWSVFQGADGYTF. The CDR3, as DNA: TGTGCCTGGAGTGTCTTTCAGGGGGCGGATGGCTACACCTTC.

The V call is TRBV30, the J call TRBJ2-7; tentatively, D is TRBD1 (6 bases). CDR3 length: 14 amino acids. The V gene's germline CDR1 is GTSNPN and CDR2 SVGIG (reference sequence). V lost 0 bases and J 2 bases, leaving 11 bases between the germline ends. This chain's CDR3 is CAWSVQGMTYEQYF. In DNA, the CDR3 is TGTGCCTGGAGTGTACAGGGTATGACCTACGAGCAGTACTTC.

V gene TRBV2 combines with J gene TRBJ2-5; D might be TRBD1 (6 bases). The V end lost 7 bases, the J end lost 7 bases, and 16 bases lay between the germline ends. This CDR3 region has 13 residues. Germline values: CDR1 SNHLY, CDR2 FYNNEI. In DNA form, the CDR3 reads TGTGCCAGCAAAACCTGGACAGACGGGACCCAGTACTTC. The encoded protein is CASKTWTDGTQYF.

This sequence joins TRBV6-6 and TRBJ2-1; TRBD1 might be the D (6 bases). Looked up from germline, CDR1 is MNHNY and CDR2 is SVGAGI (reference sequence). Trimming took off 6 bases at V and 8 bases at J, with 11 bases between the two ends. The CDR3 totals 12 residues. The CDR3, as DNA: TGTGCCAGCAGACTTGGGGGCGATGAGCAGTTCTTC. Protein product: CASRLGGDEQFF.

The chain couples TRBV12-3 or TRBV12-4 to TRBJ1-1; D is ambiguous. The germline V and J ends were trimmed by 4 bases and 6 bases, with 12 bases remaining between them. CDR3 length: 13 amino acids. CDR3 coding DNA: TGTGCCAGCAGTTCCCCCGTAAGTCCTGAAGCTTTCTTT. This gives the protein CASSSPVSPEAFF.

The CDR3 spells CASRGEVGYNEQFF. In DNA, the CDR3 is TGTGCCAGCAGAGGAGAGGTTGGCTACAATGAGCAGTTCTTC. The chain employs TRBV6-5 and TRBJ2-1; the D is unclear. V lost 6 bases and J lost 3, with 12 bases in between. Germline CDR1 and CDR2: MNHEY and SVGAGI. This CDR3 is 14 amino acids long.

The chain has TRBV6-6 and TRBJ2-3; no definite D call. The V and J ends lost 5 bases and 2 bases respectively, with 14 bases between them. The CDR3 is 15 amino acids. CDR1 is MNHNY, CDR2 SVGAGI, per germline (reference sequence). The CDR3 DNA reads TGTGCCAGCAGTCCCTGGCCGTTCCTCACAGATACGCAGTATTTT. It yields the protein CASSPWPFLTDTQYF.